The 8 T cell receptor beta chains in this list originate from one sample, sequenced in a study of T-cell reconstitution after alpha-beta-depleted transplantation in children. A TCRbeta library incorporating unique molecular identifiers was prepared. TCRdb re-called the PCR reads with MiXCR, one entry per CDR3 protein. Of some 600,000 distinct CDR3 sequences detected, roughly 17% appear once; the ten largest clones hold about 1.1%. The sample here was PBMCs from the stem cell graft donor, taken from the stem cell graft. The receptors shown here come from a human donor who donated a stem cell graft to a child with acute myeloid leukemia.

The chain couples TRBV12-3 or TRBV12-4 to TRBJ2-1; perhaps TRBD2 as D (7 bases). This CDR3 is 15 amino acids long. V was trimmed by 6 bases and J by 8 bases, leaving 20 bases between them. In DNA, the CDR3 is TGTGCCAGCAGCATGATGGGGAGGGGGAGCGATGAGCAGTTCTTC. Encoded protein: CASSMMGRGSDEQFF.

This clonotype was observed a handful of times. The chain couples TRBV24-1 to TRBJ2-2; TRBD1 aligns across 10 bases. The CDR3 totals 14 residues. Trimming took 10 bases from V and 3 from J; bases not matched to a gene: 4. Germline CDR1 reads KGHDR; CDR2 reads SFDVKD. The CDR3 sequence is CATRDRGDTGELFF. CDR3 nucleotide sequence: TGTGCCACACGGGACAGGGGAGACACCGGGGAGCTGTTTTTT.

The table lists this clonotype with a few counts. CDR3 amino acids: CASTSLRGGTDTQYF. In DNA form, the CDR3 reads TGTGCCAGCACCTCCCTCAGGGGGGGCACAGATACGCAGTATTTT. The V gene is TRBV12-3 or TRBV12-4, the J gene TRBJ2-3; possibly TRBD1 for D (7 bases). The CDR3 totals 15 residues. Trimming cost V 7 bases and J 1 base, with 15 bases left between them.

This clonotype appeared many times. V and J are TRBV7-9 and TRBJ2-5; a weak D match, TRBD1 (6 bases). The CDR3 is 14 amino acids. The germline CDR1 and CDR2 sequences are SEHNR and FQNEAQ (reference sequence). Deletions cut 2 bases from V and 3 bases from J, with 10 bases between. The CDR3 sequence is CASSLQGGEETQYF. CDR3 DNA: TGTGCCAGCAGCTTACAAGGGGGTGAAGAGACCCAGTACTTC.

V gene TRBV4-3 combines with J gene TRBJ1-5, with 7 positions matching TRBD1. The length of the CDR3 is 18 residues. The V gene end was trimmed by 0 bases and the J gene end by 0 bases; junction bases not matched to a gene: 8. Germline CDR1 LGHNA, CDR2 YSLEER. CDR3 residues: CASSQDRDSYYSNQPQHF. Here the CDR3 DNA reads TGCGCCAGCAGCCAAGATAGGGACAGTTATTATAGCAATCAGCCCCAGCATTTT.

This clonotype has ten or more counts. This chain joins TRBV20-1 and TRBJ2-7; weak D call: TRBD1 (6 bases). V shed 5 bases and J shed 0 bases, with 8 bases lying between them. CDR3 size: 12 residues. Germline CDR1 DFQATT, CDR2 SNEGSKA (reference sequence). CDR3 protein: CSASTGSYEQYF. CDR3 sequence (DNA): TGCAGTGCTTCGACAGGCTCCTACGAGCAGTACTTC.

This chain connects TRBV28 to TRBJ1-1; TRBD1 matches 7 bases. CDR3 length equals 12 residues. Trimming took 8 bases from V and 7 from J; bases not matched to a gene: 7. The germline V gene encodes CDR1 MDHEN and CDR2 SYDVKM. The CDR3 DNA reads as TGTGCCAGCCGACCCAGGGGGAGTGAAGCTTTCTTT. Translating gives CASRPRGSEAFF.

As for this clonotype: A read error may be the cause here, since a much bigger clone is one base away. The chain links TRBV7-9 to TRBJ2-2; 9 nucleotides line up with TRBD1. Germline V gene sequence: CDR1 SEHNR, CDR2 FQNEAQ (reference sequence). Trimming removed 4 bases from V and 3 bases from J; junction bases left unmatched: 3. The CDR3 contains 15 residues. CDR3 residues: CASSYGQGHTGELFF. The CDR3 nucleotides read TGTGCCAGCAGCTATGGACAGGGGCACACCGGGGAGCTGTTTTTT.